The subject of this entry is one T cell receptor (beta chain). Indicated time point: cycle 4 day 1 (C4D1), after around six weeks of nivolumab. Every patient experienced relapse after autologous stem cell transplantation, and brentuximab vedotin exposure varied. This sample is drawn from a study of PD-1 blockade in classical Hodgkin lymphoma. Clones were read by immunoSEQ multiplex PCR, and TCRdb kept only the in-frame ones, dropping some. The data show tens of thousands of clones, 70% to 90% seen once. The CDR3 runs 15 residues. V dropped 3 bases and J dropped 7; count of bases not matched to a gene: 8. The V gene's germline CDR1 is SGHRS and CDR2 YFSETQ.

The starting material was peripheral blood mononuclear cells (PBMCs), obtained before the fourth cycle of nivolumab. This chain connects TRBV5-1 to TRBJ2-1, with 9 bases lining up with TRBD2. The origin of this receptor is a human donor with classical Hodgkin lymphoma. This CDR3 reads CASSSEGSGGNEQFF. The CDR3 DNA follows: TGCGCCAGCAGCTCCGAAGGTAGCGGGGGAAATGAGCAGTTCTTC.